The text below deals with one TCR beta chain. What it binds is not known. The time point was: baseline, week 1 (first vaccination visit). The treatment denotes: pre-vaccination baseline after standard-of-care therapy. New IDH1-mutant, ATRX-lost WHO grade 3 or 4 astrocytomas occurred in donors. Data came from immunoSEQ multiplex PCR; TCRdb stores just in-frame clones and leaves some out. Of 55,000 to 70,000 clones listed, just over 85% were seen once; the top ten hold approximately 2.6%. The sample belongs to a study of a mutant IDH1 vaccine in newly diagnosed glioma. About the study: Treated patients, averaging around 40 years, were roughly 60% male and approximately 38% female. Standard pretreatment was either radiotherapy, temozolomide, or, for most, radiochemotherapy with temozolomide. Overall study findings and caveats: Vaccination elicited immune responses in approximately 92% of patients.

The junction had 2 bases not matched to a gene; V was cut back by 2 bases and J by 6 bases. The germline gives CDR1 SGHRS, CDR2 YFSETQ. CDR3 length: 14 residues. The source of this sequence is a man between 25 and 39 years old with glioma. The gene calls are TRBV5-1 and TRBJ1-4; 9 positions agree with TRBD1. Source: PBMCs, taken from a glioma patient treated with radiotherapy, temozolomide or both. For the CDR3, the DNA is TGCGCCAGCAGCTTTACAGGGGGCTATGAAAAACTGTTTTTT. This translates into CASSFTGGYEKLFF.